This T cell receptor beta chain is from a study of response to subunit inactivated influenza vaccine. This clonotype was seen a few times. What it binds is not known. General study findings and limits: The study's authors posited that every seasonal influenza vaccination enlists few new T cells.

In TCRdb, the RT-PCR reads were re-called with MiXCR into one record per CDR3 protein. The table has hundreds of thousands of distinct CDR3 sequences, around 14% seen once. V was pared by 5 bases and J by 5 bases, with 15 bases between. The length of the CDR3 is 14 residues. Germline values: CDR1 SGHTA, CDR2 FQGNSA. The TCR comes from a man aged 50 to 60 who received an inactivated influenza vaccine. Sequenced here: PBMCs from blood, sampled roughly 15 days before vaccination. J is TRBJ1-1 and V is TRBV7-2, with D perhaps TRBD1 (5 bases). CDR3 region: CASSHPGGRTEAFF. Written as DNA, the CDR3 is TGTGCCAGCAGCCACCCTGGGGGACGGACTGAAGCTTTCTTT.